A single sample is the source of the 26 T cell receptor beta chains below, sequenced in a study of molecular identifiers for immune sequencing clone quantification. One entry per CDR3 protein, called by TCRdb with MiXCR from the PCR reads. The profile shows more than 450,000 distinct CDR3 sequences, about 21% of them singletons. The sequencing sample was made of naive CD8+ T cells from blood, with Jurkat cell RNA spiked in. Noted subset: FACS-sorted CD8+CD4-CCR7+CD45RA+ naive T cells. The receptors stem from a human donor in good health. Some libraries in this study had Jurkat cell RNA spiked in.

This clonotype was seen more than once but under ten times. The V gene is TRBV20-1, the J gene TRBJ2-1, with 7 bases that match TRBD2. The germline CDR1 and CDR2 sequences are DFQATT and SNEGSKA (reference sequence). V lost 0 bases and J lost 0; bases outside the gene matches: 5. The CDR3 spans 16 residues. The CDR3 sequence is CSARDYREDSYNEQFF. CDR3 in DNA: TGCAGTGCTAGAGATTACCGGGAGGACTCCTACAATGAGCAGTTCTTC.

The J gene is TRBJ1-1, the V gene TRBV9, with a possible D match to TRBD1 (5 bases). The CDR3 has 16 amino acids. The germline V gene has CDR1 SGDLS and CDR2 YYNGEE. V shed 4 bases and J shed 2 bases, with 18 bases lying between them. The CDR3 bases are TGTGCCAGCAGCCTTGCGGACATAAGGGGTAACACTGAAGCTTTCTTT. This sequence encodes CASSLADIRGNTEAFF.

The chain links TRBV12-5 to TRBJ2-7; possibly TRBD1 for D (5 bases). Germline assignment: CDR1 LGHNT and CDR2 FRNRAP. This CDR3 spans 12 amino acids. V lost 6 bases to trimming and J lost 6 bases, with 12 bases between them. In DNA, the CDR3 is TGTGCTAGTGGCCCGACAGAGCTCGAGCAGTACTTC. This encodes CASGPTELEQYF.

Of note for this clonotype: A read error may explain this, as a much larger clone is one base away. The chain links TRBV4-1 to TRBJ2-7; TRBD1 is a possible D gene (6 bases). Germline V gene sequence: CDR1 MGHRA, CDR2 YSYEKL. This CDR3 contains 15 residues. The CDR3 DNA follows: TGCACCAGCAGCCAAGAACCCGACAGGAGCTACGAGCAGTACTTC. It codes for CTSSQEPDRSYEQYF.

This clonotype was found many times. This chain links TRBV29-1 with TRBJ2-3; D unclear. The CDR3 loop spans 18 amino acids. With 3 bases removed from V and 2 bases from J, the gap between germline ends came to 24 bases. Germline V gene data show CDR1 as SQVTM and CDR2 as ANQGSEA. The CDR3 nucleotides are TGCAGCGTTGATAGGTGGGATGTGTTAGGTCGTGTCACAGATACGCAGTATTTT. This translates into CSVDRWDVLGRVTDTQYF.

This clonotype was observed many times. This chain connects TRBV5-4 to TRBJ2-3; D possibly matches TRBD1 or TRBD2 (5 bases each). Deletions cut 1 base from V and 0 bases from J, with 9 bases between. Germline V gives CDR1 SGHNT, CDR2 YYREEE (reference sequence). The CDR3 is 15 amino acids. Written as DNA, the CDR3 is TGTGCCAGCAGCTTGCAGGGAGCTAGCACAGATACGCAGTATTTT. Translation gives CASSLQGASTDTQYF.

This clonotype was seen at least ten times. The CDR3 coding sequence is TGCAGCGTTGAAGACCCTAGCGGGAGCTACGAGCAGTACTTC. Translating it yields CSVEDPSGSYEQYF. The rearrangement uses TRBV29-1 and TRBJ2-7, with TRBD2 identical over 10 bases. From germline, CDR1 is SQVTM and CDR2 ANQGSEA. The CDR3 has 14 residues. The junction had 2 bases not matched to a gene; V was cut back by 0 bases and J by 3 bases.

This clonotype was picked up many times. The rearrangement links TRBV29-1 to TRBJ2-7; no firm D call. The CDR3 is 11 residues long. Germline V gives CDR1 SQVTM, CDR2 ANQGSEA. Trimming took 4 bases from V and 4 from J, leaving 8 bases between them. CDR3 DNA: TGCAGCGTTGTCGACGGATACGAGCAGTACTTC. Translating gives CSVVDGYEQYF.

This clonotype was detected only a few times. This chain uses TRBV30 with TRBJ1-2; D gene unclear. Trimming took off 5 bases at V and 5 bases at J, with 21 bases between the two ends. Germline CDR1 reads GTSNPN; CDR2 reads SVGIG (reference sequence). This CDR3 has 15 amino acids. CDR3 region: CAWGLLGQRTYGYTF. The CDR3 nucleotides are TGTGCCTGGGGTCTACTTGGGCAGAGGACGTATGGCTACACCTTC.

This clonotype has only a few counts. The V gene is TRBV5-4, the J gene TRBJ2-7; D tentatively fits TRBD1 or TRBD2 (5 bases each). Per the germline V gene, CDR1 is SGHNT and CDR2 is YYREEE (reference sequence). The CDR3 length is 13 residues. V gave up 4 bases and J gave up 6 bases, with 14 bases separating them. This CDR3 is CASSAGTPLEQYF. The CDR3, as DNA: TGTGCCAGCAGCGCCGGGACCCCACTCGAGCAGTACTTC. Complete variable domain (other parts from reference TRBV5-4 and TRBJ2-7): ETGVTQSPTHLIKTRGQQVTLRCSSQSGHNTVSWYQQALGQGPQFIFQYYREEENGRGNFPPRFSGLQFPNYSSELNVNALELDDSALYLCASSAGTPLEQYFGPGTRLTVT.

As regards this clonotype: Being one base from a much bigger clone, this may be a read error. The rearrangement joins TRBV25-1 to TRBJ2-7; tentatively, D is TRBD1 (6 bases). Germline values: CDR1 MGHDK, CDR2 SYGVNS. There are 12 residues in the CDR3. CDR3 sequence reads: CASGPGAYGQYF. In nucleotides, the CDR3 is TGTGCCAGCGGTCCAGGGGCCTACGGGCAGTACTTC.

This sequence joins TRBV6-2 or TRBV6-3 and TRBJ2-7, with D possibly TRBD1 on 6 matching bases. The V gene's germline CDR1 is MNHEY and CDR2 SVGEGT. CDR3 length: 16 amino acids. V lost 0 bases and J 0 bases, leaving 12 bases between the germline ends. CDR3 sequence: CASSYSRQASSYEQYF. CDR3 nucleotides: TGTGCCAGCAGTTACTCGCGACAGGCGAGCTCCTACGAGCAGTACTTC.

V usage is TRBV27 and J usage is TRBJ2-3; D may be TRBD1 (5 bases). Germline V CDR1 and CDR2: MNHEY, SMNVEV (reference sequence). The CDR3 sequence is 16 residues long. The CDR3 is CAASPIRVGGTDTQYF. The CDR3 DNA follows: TGTGCTGCATCCCCTATCAGGGTAGGGGGCACAGATACGCAGTATTTT.

Worth noting for this clonotype: One base away lies a much larger clone, so this may be a sequencing read error. This chain joins TRBV6-2 or TRBV6-3 and TRBJ2-3, with unresolved D. The germline V gene encodes CDR1 MNHEY and CDR2 SVGEGT. This CDR3 has 12 residues. The CDR3 loop is CASSYPTDTRYF. The CDR3, as DNA: TGTGCCAGCAGTTACCCCACAGATACGCGGTATTTT.

This clonotype has a count of ten or more. This rearrangement joins TRBV4-3 to TRBJ2-3; 8 bases are shared with TRBD2. The CDR3 is 16 amino acids. CDR1 and CDR2 from the germline V gene are LGHNA and YSLEER. V lost 0 bases, J lost 2 bases, and 4 bases stayed unmatched. The CDR3 nucleotides are TGCGCCAGCAGCCAAGAGGGAGCGGGGGACACAGATACGCAGTATTTT. Translating it yields CASSQEGAGDTDTQYF.

This clonotype has just a few counts. The chain recombines TRBV19 with TRBJ2-1; the match to TRBD1 covers 7 bases. V was pared by 7 bases and J by 6 bases, with 9 bases of the junction left unmatched. The CDR3 has 14 amino acids. In germline, CDR1 is LNHDA, CDR2 SQIVND (reference sequence). The CDR3 spells CASKKTGFPNEQFF. The CDR3 nucleotides read TGTGCCAGTAAAAAGACAGGGTTTCCCAATGAGCAGTTCTTC.

Worth noting for this clonotype: A much larger clone differs from this one at a single base, so this may be a read error. The chain combines TRBV27 with TRBJ2-7; no definite D call. V shed 0 bases and J shed 5 bases, with 5 bases lying between them. The CDR3 extends over 12 amino acids. Looked up from germline, CDR1 is MNHEY and CDR2 is SMNVEV (reference sequence). The CDR3 reads CASSLSGNEQYF. The CDR3 nucleotides are TGTGCCAGCAGTTTATCAGGGAACGAGCAGTACTTC.

This clonotype was detected many times. This chain joins TRBV7-9 and TRBJ2-3; D might be TRBD2 (5 bases). Trimming pared 5 bases from V and 4 bases from J, leaving 16 bases between. CDR3 length equals 15 residues. The germline CDR1 and CDR2 sequences are SEHNR and FQNEAQ (reference sequence). The CDR3 DNA is TGTGCCAGCAGCCCGGAGGTCTATGTTGCAGATACGCAGTATTTT. Its protein is CASSPEVYVADTQYF.

In the case of this clonotype: A much bigger clone sits one base away, suggesting this may be a read error. The chain couples TRBV20-1 to TRBJ1-1, with D maybe TRBD1 (5 bases). There are 13 residues in the CDR3. Per germline, CDR1 DFQATT and CDR2 SNEGSKA (reference sequence). The CDR3: CSASAGHNTEALF. CDR3 nucleotide sequence: TGCAGTGCAAGTGCCGGACATAACACTGAAGCTCTCTTT.

Written as DNA, the CDR3 is TGTGCCACCACCGAAGGACTAGCGGGAGGCGGTGAGCAGTTCTTC. Residues: CATTEGLAGGGEQFF. The chain employs TRBV24-1 and TRBJ2-1; 14 positions agree with TRBD2. Trimming removed 8 bases from V and 9 bases from J; junction bases left unmatched: 8. The CDR3 runs 15 residues. Per germline, CDR1 KGHDR and CDR2 SFDVKD.

V and J are TRBV14 and TRBJ2-1, with TRBD1 identical over 11 bases. This CDR3 has 15 residues. Germline values: CDR1 SGHDN, CDR2 FVKESK. V was clipped by 3 bases and J by 9 bases; unmatched bases: 7. In DNA form, the CDR3 reads TGTGCCAGCAGCCATCTTAGGACAGGGGGCAGTGAGCAGTTCTTC. It encodes CASSHLRTGGSEQFF.

V and J are TRBV7-9 and TRBJ1-1; D remains ambiguous. Trimming left V 6 bases short and J 0 bases short, with 11 bases between. CDR3 length: 14 residues. Per the germline V gene, CDR1 is SEHNR and CDR2 is FQNEAQ (reference sequence). The CDR3 nucleotides read TGTGCCAGCAGTCACGAAATCGTGAACACTGAAGCTTTCTTT. Translated: CASSHEIVNTEAFF.

This clonotype was observed a single time. The chain joins TRBV21-1 to TRBJ1-2; the listed D gene, TRBD1, was not tested against the DNA. TRBV21-1 represents a pseudogene. The CDR3 spans 17 residues. The CDR3 sequence is CASSNEQGAGGDYGYTF. DNA for the CDR3: TGTGCCAGCAGCAATGAACAGGGGGCAGGTGGCGACTATGGCTACACCTTC.

A few counts support this clonotype. The genes are TRBV28 and TRBJ2-3, with D perhaps TRBD2 (6 bases). V lost 6 bases to trimming and J lost 6 bases, with 22 bases between them. The germline V gene has CDR1 MDHEN and CDR2 SYDVKM. The CDR3 length is 16 residues. The CDR3, as DNA: TGTGCCAGCAGCCCGATCCTTTGGGGAGGAGTCGATACGCAGTATTTT. This gives the protein CASSPILWGGVDTQYF.

In nucleotides, the CDR3 is TGTGCCAGCAGCTTCGGGAGTTCCCACACAGATACGCAGTATTTT. Amino acid sequence: CASSFGSSHTDTQYF. The rearrangement joins TRBV11-2 to TRBJ2-3, with D perhaps TRBD2 (6 bases). This CDR3 has 15 amino acids. With 3 bases removed from V and 2 bases from J, the gap between germline ends came to 12 bases. The germline V gene has CDR1 SGHAT and CDR2 FQNNGV.

A few counts support this clonotype. The chain employs TRBV7-9 and TRBJ2-2; D is uncertain. The CDR3 is 14 residues long. Germline CDR1 SEHNR, CDR2 FQNEAQ (reference sequence). V was clipped by 1 base and J by 6 bases, with 9 bases between them. DNA for the CDR3: TGTGCCAGCAGCTTAGGTTTACGAGCCGGGGAGCTGTTTTTT. Encoded protein: CASSLGLRAGELFF.